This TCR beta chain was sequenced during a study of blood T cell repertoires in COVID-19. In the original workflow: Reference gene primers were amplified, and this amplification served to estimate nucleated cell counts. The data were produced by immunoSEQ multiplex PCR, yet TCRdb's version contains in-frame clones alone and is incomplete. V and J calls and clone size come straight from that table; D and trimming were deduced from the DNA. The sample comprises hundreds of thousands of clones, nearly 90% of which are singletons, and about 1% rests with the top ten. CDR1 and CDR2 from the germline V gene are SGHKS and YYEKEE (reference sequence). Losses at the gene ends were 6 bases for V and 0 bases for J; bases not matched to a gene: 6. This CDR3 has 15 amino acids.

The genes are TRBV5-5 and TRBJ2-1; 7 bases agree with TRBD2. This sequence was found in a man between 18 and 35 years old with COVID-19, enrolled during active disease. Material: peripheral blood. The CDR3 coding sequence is TGTGCCAGCACTTTACCGGGAGGCTCCTACAATGAGCAGTTCTTC. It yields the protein CASTLPGGSYNEQFF.